The 20 T cell receptor beta chains given below trace back to one sample, sequenced in a study of T cells in localized non-small cell lung cancer. TCRdb's table, derived via immunoSEQ multiplex PCR, lists solely in-frame clones and lacks some. The profile shows about 34,000 clones, 88% of them singletons. The sequences come from peripheral blood, collected before any cancer treatment. The receptors stem from a woman aged 35 to 70 with stage I lung adenocarcinoma.

This clone has just a few counts. The chain has TRBV7-2 and TRBJ1-5; tentatively, D is TRBD1 (5 bases). The V gene lost 3 bases and the J gene lost 6 bases, with 9 bases spanning the gap. The germline gives CDR1 SGHTA, CDR2 FQGNSA. This CDR3 has 13 amino acids. The CDR3 bases are TGTGCCAGCAGCTTGACGGGGACTCAGCCCCAGCATTTT. Translated: CASSLTGTQPQHF.

This clone has a single count. The rearrangement links TRBV27 to TRBJ1-1, with D perhaps TRBD1 (6 bases). V dropped 9 bases and J dropped 11 bases, with 16 bases sitting between them. In germline, CDR1 is MNHEY, CDR2 SMNVEV (reference sequence). The CDR3 contains 11 residues. The CDR3 DNA is TGTGCCAGTCAGACAGGCCTCAGGGCTTTCTTT. Its protein product is CASQTGLRAFF.

The rearrangement uses TRBV7-2 and TRBJ2-7; TRBD2 might be the D (6 bases). This CDR3 is built from 14 residues. The germline V gene encodes CDR1 SGHTA and CDR2 FQGNSA. Trimming shortened V by 3 bases and J by 0 bases, and 9 bases separated the two germline ends. The DNA for the CDR3 is TGTGCCAGCAGCTTTGGGGGGAGCTCCTACGAGCAGTACTTC. Translating gives CASSFGGSSYEQYF. Combining the CDR3 with reference TRBV7-2 and TRBJ2-7 gives the whole variable domain GAGVSQSPSNKVTEKGKDVELRCDPISGHTALYWYRQSLGQGLEFLIYFQGNSAPDKSGLPSDRFSAERTGGSVSTLTIQRTQQEDSAVYLCASSFGGSSYEQYFGPGTRLTVT.

In nucleotides, the CDR3 is TGTGCCAGCAGCTTATTCTCGGAGGGAACCTACGAGCAGTACTTC. It specifies CASSLFSEGTYEQYF. The chain combines TRBV7-2 with TRBJ2-7, with a possible D match to TRBD2 (6 bases). Germline V gives CDR1 SGHTA, CDR2 FQGNSA. The CDR3 runs 15 residues. V shed 2 bases and J shed 2 bases, with 13 bases lying between them.

J is TRBJ1-4 and V is TRBV7-9; D is uncertain. Germline CDR1 is SEHNR and CDR2 is FQNEAQ (reference sequence). The CDR3 consists of 14 residues. V was shortened by 2 bases and J by 8 bases, with 12 bases between the two germline ends. The CDR3 loop reads CASSLRQAEEKLFF. CDR3 nucleotides: TGTGCCAGCAGCTTACGGCAGGCGGAGGAAAAACTGTTTTTT.

This chain links TRBV7-2 with TRBJ2-2; TRBD2 matches at 13 bases. After removal of 5 bases from V and 6 bases from J, the junction contained 6 bases not matched to a gene. The germline V gene has CDR1 SGHTA and CDR2 FQGNSA. The CDR3 totals 16 residues. The CDR3 DNA follows: TGTGCCAGCAGCCACACTAGCGGGGGGGCCCCCGGGGAGCTGTTTTTT. The encoded protein is CASSHTSGGAPGELFF.

The chain employs TRBV25-1 and TRBJ1-1, with D unclear. The CDR3 consists of 13 residues. Germline V gene data show CDR1 as MGHDK and CDR2 as SYGVNS. Between the trimmed V and J ends, which lost 1 base and 7 bases, there was a span of 10 bases. The CDR3 DNA follows: TGTGCCAGCAGTGAATTAGGAGGGCTTGAAGCTTTCTTT. Translating gives CASSELGGLEAFF.

The chain links TRBV7-2 to TRBJ1-1; possible D gene TRBD1, 5 bases. CDR1 is SGHTA and CDR2 is FQGNSA in the germline V gene. This CDR3 is 18 amino acids long. Between the trimmed V and J ends, which lost 2 bases and 1 base, there was a span of 20 bases. The DNA for the CDR3 is TGTGCCAGCAGCTTATGGGGGGTAACTGGACACGGGAACACTGAAGCTTTCTTT. Protein sequence: CASSLWGVTGHGNTEAFF.

V gene TRBV2 combines with J gene TRBJ2-2, with 7 nucleotides matching TRBD1. The germline gives CDR1 SNHLY, CDR2 FYNNEI. This CDR3 is 14 amino acids long. J lost 5 bases, V lost 7 bases, and 7 bases had no gene match. Here the CDR3 DNA reads TGTGCCAGCAACCGGGACAGCCCGACCGGGGAGCTGTTTTTT. This encodes CASNRDSPTGELFF.

The V call is TRBV5-1, the J call TRBJ2-4, with D perhaps TRBD1 (5 bases). V lost 0 bases, J lost 2 bases, and 9 bases lay in between. Looked up from germline, CDR1 is SGHRS and CDR2 is YFSETQ. The CDR3 is made up of 15 amino acids. In DNA form, the CDR3 reads TGCGCCAGCAGCTTGGATCAGGGAACCAAAAACATTCAGTACTTC. Translated: CASSLDQGTKNIQYF.

The chain joins TRBV9 to TRBJ2-3, with D possibly TRBD1 on 5 matching bases. V was shortened by 2 bases and J by 1 base, with 8 bases between the two germline ends. The CDR3 length is 14 residues. Germline CDR1 SGDLS, CDR2 YYNGEE. The CDR3 nucleotides are TGTGCCAGCAGCGTCATAGGGGGCACAGATACGCAGTATTTT. It is translated as CASSVIGGTDTQYF.

This chain connects TRBV7-8 to TRBJ1-3; D call uncertain. This CDR3 comprises 16 residues. V was shortened by 1 base and J by 0 bases, with 10 bases between the two germline ends. Germline assignment: CDR1 SGHVS and CDR2 FQNEAQ. CDR3 in amino acids: CASSLEIHFSGNTIYF. CDR3 coding DNA: TGTGCCAGCAGCTTAGAGATCCATTTCTCTGGAAACACCATATATTTT. Full variable domain (remainder filled in from reference TRBV7-8 and TRBJ1-3): GAGVSQSPRYKVAKRGQDVALRCDPISGHVSLFWYQQALGQGPEFLTYFQNEAQLDKSGLPSDRFFAERPEGSVSTLKIQRTQQEDSAVYLCASSLEIHFSGNTIYFGEGSWLTVV.

The chain links TRBV5-1 to TRBJ2-1; 10 bases match TRBD2. This CDR3 is 17 amino acids long. The trim removed 0 bases at V and 5 bases at J, leaving 8 bases unmatched. Germline V CDR1 and CDR2: SGHRS, YFSETQ. The CDR3 here is CASSLAGRTSGDNEQFF. The CDR3 DNA reads as TGCGCCAGCAGCTTGGCTGGGAGGACTAGCGGTGACAATGAGCAGTTCTTC.

This clone was detected only once. The CDR3 DNA reads as TGTGCCAGCTCCGCGATCCCGAAAACTAGCACAGATACGCAGTATTTT. Its translation: CASSAIPKTSTDTQYF. The rearrangement links TRBV7-3 to TRBJ2-3; D remains unclear. This CDR3 has 16 amino acids. Trimming left V 8 bases short and J 0 bases short, with 18 bases between. Germline V gene sequence: CDR1 SGHTA, CDR2 FQGTGA. Complete variable domain (other parts from reference TRBV7-3 and TRBJ2-3): GAGVSQTPSNKVTEKGKYVELRCDPISGHTALYWYRQSLGQGPEFLIYFQGTGAADDSGLPNDRFFAVRPEGSVSTLKIQRTERGDSAVYLCASSAIPKTSTDTQYFGPGTRLTVL.

J is TRBJ1-5 and V is TRBV6-5; TRBD1 is a possible D gene (5 bases). The CDR3 loop spans 15 amino acids. Germline V lookup: CDR1 MNHEY, CDR2 SVGAGI. V lost 8 bases to trimming and J lost 0 bases, with 14 bases between them. For the CDR3, the DNA is TGTGCCAGCCAAAGGGACGGCAATAGCAATCAGCCCCAGCATTTT. Encoded protein: CASQRDGNSNQPQHF.

The chain combines TRBV5-5 with TRBJ1-6, with D possibly TRBD1 on 6 matching bases. The CDR3 loop spans 15 amino acids. CDR1 SGHKS and CDR2 YYEKEE come from the germline V gene (reference sequence). V dropped 4 bases and J dropped 3 bases, with 11 bases sitting between them. CDR3 region: CASSAGAYYNSPLHF. CDR3 nucleotide sequence: TGTGCCAGCAGCGCGGGGGCCTACTATAATTCACCCCTCCACTTT.

The chain joins TRBV5-6 to TRBJ1-5, with a weak D call TRBD1 (6 bases). The CDR3 totals 16 residues. V lost 0 bases and J 6 bases, leaving 16 bases between the germline ends. Per the germline V gene, CDR1 is SGHDT and CDR2 is YYEEEE. CDR3 sequence: CASSLGWQGLAQPQHF. Here the CDR3 DNA reads TGTGCCAGCAGCTTGGGTTGGCAGGGGTTGGCTCAGCCCCAGCATTTT.

This clone was detected only once. This chain connects TRBV10-3 to TRBJ1-1; TRBD1 matches 8 bases. The V gene end was trimmed by 3 bases and the J gene end by 4 bases; junction bases not matched to a gene: 7. Per germline, CDR1 ENHRY and CDR2 SYGVKD. There are 15 residues in the CDR3. CDR3 loop: CAISEPQGALTEAFF. The CDR3 DNA reads as TGTGCCATCAGTGAACCGCAGGGGGCCCTCACTGAAGCTTTCTTT.

The chain links TRBV4-1 to TRBJ1-5; D is perhaps TRBD1 (6 bases). The V end was cut by 0 bases, the J end by 3 bases, with 18 bases between. The CDR3 consists of 18 residues. CDR1 and CDR2 (germline): MGHRA, YSYEKL. CDR3 amino acids: CASSQEGGQIPFNQPQHF. The CDR3 DNA reads TGCGCCAGCAGCCAAGAGGGGGGGCAGATACCCTTCAATCAGCCCCAGCATTTT.

The chain carries TRBV9 and TRBJ2-7; TRBD2 matches 7 bases. Germline lookup yields CDR1 SGDLS and CDR2 YYNGEE. V lost 3 bases, J lost 6 bases, and 6 bases stayed unmatched. The CDR3 is 13 amino acids. The CDR3 coding sequence is TGTGCCAGCAGCGCCCCTCCGGGGGGCGAGCAGTACTTC. It yields the protein CASSAPPGGEQYF.